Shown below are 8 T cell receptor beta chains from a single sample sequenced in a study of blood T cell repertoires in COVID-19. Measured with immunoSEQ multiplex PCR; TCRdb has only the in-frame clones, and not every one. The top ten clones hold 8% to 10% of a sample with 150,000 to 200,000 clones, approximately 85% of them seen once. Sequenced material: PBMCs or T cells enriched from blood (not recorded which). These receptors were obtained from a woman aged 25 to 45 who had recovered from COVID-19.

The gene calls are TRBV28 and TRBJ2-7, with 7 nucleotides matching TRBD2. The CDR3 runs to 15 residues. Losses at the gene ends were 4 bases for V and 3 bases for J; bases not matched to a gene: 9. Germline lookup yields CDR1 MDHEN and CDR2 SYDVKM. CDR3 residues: CASSSTSVGRYEQYF. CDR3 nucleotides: TGTGCCAGCAGTTCCACTAGCGTAGGACGCTACGAGCAGTACTTC.

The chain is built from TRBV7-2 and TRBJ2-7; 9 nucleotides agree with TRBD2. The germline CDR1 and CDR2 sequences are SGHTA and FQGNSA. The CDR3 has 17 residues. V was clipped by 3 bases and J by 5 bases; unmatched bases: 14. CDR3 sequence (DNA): TGTGCCAGCAGCTTGGTGAGAAGTAGCGGGGGAGGCAACGAGCAGTACTTC. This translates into CASSLVRSSGGGNEQYF. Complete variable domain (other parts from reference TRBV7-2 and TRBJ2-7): GAGVSQSPSNKVTEKGKDVELRCDPISGHTALYWYRQSLGQGLEFLIYFQGNSAPDKSGLPSDRFSAERTGGSVSTLTIQRTQQEDSAVYLCASSLVRSSGGGNEQYFGPGTRLTVT.

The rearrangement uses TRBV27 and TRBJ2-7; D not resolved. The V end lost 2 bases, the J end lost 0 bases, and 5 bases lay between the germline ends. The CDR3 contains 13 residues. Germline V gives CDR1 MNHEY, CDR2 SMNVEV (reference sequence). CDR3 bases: TGTGCCAGCAGTTTAGGCAACTCCTACGAGCAGTACTTC. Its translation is CASSLGNSYEQYF.

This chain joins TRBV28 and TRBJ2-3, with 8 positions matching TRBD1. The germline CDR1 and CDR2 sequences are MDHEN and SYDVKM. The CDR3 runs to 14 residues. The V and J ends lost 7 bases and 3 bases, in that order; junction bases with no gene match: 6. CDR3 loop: CASKQQGETDTQYF. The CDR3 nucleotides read TGTGCCAGCAAACAACAGGGGGAAACAGATACGCAGTATTTT.

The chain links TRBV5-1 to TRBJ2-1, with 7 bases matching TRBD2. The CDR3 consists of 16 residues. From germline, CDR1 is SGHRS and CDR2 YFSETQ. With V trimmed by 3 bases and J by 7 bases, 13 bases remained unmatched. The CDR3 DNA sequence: TGCGCCAGCAGCTCGGGGAGGGCTAGCGGTGAGAATGAGCAGTTCTTC. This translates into CASSSGRASGENEQFF.

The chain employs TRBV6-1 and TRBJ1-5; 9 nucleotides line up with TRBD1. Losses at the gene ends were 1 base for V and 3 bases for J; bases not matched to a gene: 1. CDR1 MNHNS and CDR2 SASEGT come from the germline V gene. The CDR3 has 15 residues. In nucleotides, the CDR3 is TGTGCCAGCAGTGAAGGGACAGGGGCCAATCAGCCCCAGCATTTT. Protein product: CASSEGTGANQPQHF.

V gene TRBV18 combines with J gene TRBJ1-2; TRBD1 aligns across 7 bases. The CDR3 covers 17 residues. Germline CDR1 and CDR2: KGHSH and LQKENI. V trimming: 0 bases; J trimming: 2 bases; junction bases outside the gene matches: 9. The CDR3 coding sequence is TGTGCCAGCTCACCACCTGTACGACAGGGAAGGAACTATGGCTACACCTTC. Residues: CASSPPVRQGRNYGYTF.

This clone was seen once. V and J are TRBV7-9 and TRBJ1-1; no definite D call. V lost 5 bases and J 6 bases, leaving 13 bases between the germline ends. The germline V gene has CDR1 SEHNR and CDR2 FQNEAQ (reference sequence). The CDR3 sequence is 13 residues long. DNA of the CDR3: TGTGCCAGCAGCCCCGAGGTGGCATCTGAAGCTTTCTTT. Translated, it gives CASSPEVASEAFF.